The clone carrying this T cell receptor (beta chain) showed up many times. What it binds is not known. The data were obtained in a study of Graves' ophthalmopathy and Graves' hyperthyroidism. Study findings and constraints: Ophthalmopathy progression predictions by the model showed roughly 77% specificity and 70.59% sensitivity.

As the template, RNA transcripts were used to amplify TCR beta CDR3 regions. Investigators did first-round RT-PCR with HTBI primers, then second-round multiplex PCR. A single record per CDR3 protein comes from TCRdb applying MiXCR to the multiplex PCR reads. Counted here are over a million distinct CDR3 sequences, 35% to 40% occurring once; the ten biggest clones make up around 10%. Diagnosis used clinical symptoms, serum thyroxine, TRAb, thyroid ultrasound and orbital computed tomography. The CDR3 is 16 amino acids. Deletions cut 6 bases from V and 0 bases from J, with 15 bases between. Germline V gives CDR1 SNHLY, CDR2 FYNNEI.

The clonotype originates from an adult man with Graves' hyperthyroidism. This sequence joins TRBV2 and TRBJ1-3; the D gene is possibly TRBD1 (5 bases). The sample was peripheral blood or thyroid tissue (not recorded which). CDR3 sequence (DNA): TGTGCCAGCAGGAAGCTTGACAGATTCTCTGGAAACACCATATATTTT. It yields the protein CASRKLDRFSGNTIYF.